This T cell receptor (beta chain) was captured in a study of blood T cell repertoires in COVID-19. The Seattle patients, enrolled during active infection, were followed longitudinally. Assay: immunoSEQ multiplex PCR; the TCRdb copy retains only in-frame clones and omits some. Among fewer than 350,000 clones listed, around 85% were seen once. The CDR3 runs 15 residues. The trim removed 4 bases at V and 4 bases at J, leaving 9 bases unmatched. Germline lookup yields CDR1 MGHRA and CDR2 YSYEKL. The sequence was collected from a woman aged 30 to 39 with COVID-19, enrolled during active disease. The chain has TRBV4-1 and TRBJ1-2; TRBD1 matches at 7 bases. The sample consisted of peripheral blood. CDR3 residues: CASSRGTVGGYGYTF. In DNA form, the CDR3 reads TGCGCCAGCAGCCGAGGGACAGTGGGAGGCTATGGCTACACCTTC.